Listed below are T cell receptor beta chains from one sample, sequenced in a study of CXCR3-negative and CXCR3-positive naive CD8 T cells. For each CDR3 protein, TCRdb gives one entry from its re-call of the 5' RACE reads, without DNA. The table for this sample gives fewer than 55,000 distinct CDR3 sequences. Sequenced material: naive CXCR3- CD8+ T cells from blood. Receptors were obtained from a human donor in good health. Some clones in this sample may be carry-over from other donors' samples. Both conserved end residues are part of each CDR3.

v_call	j_call	cdr3_aa
TRBV4-3	TRBJ2-7	CASSQGQGLSGRPYEQYF
TRBV27	TRBJ2-7	CASSWGIRSYEQYF
TRBV12-3/TRBV12-4	TRBJ2-3	CASSRGGLGTDTQYF
TRBV9	TRBJ2-6	CASSATGAGANVLTF
TRBV12-3/TRBV12-4	TRBJ2-7	CASSDSYEQYF
TRBV6-5	TRBJ2-1	CASSYPTTSGNDEQFF
TRBV12-3/TRBV12-4	TRBJ2-2	CASSLFGSGGELFF
TRBV18	TRBJ2-1	CASSPSTGSLEQFF
TRBV7-6	TRBJ2-7	CAVQASYEQYF
TRBV29-1	TRBJ2-7	CSVEEAGTYEQYF
TRBV7-2	TRBJ1-2	CASSLLWGTGANYGYTF
TRBV6-1	TRBJ2-7	CASNFLGTDSSYEQYF
TRBV20-1	TRBJ2-5	CSATTGGKKTQYF
TRBV7-9	TRBJ1-4	CASSPQTGGIEKLFF